This T cell receptor (beta chain) was sequenced for a study of regulatory T cells in long-lasting Graves disease. Notes on the study in general: Less diverse TCR repertoires were seen in persistent Graves' patients than in newly diagnosed ones.

Through Arm-PCR of CDR3 regions and iRepertoire HTBI primers, TCR beta libraries were built. TCRdb reanalysed the multiplex PCR reads using MiXCR and keeps one entry per CDR3 protein. The data hold some 600,000 distinct CDR3 sequences, with about 15% observed a single time. Described time point: newly diagnosed GD, antithyroid drugs for less than 3 months. Generation of the TCR library employed RNA extracted from PBMCs. Collection of peripheral blood (nine milliliters) was done using EDTA tubes. Comments on this clonotype: Antigen: not known.

The ends were cut back, 6 bases at V and 0 bases at J, with 9 bases in the middle. The length of the CDR3 is 15 residues. Germline lookup yields CDR1 SNHLY and CDR2 FYNNEI. The data also belong to a second study, concerning T cells in Graves' hyperthyroidism and ophthalmopathy. As reported in that work: When the TCR CDR3 underwent first-round RT-PCR, the HTBI primer set was used.

The sample here was peripheral blood mononuclear cells (PBMCs), taken at new diagnosis, from a patient treated with antithyroid drugs. This TCR was recovered from a man younger than 30 with Graves disease. This chain links TRBV2 with TRBJ1-6; D is perhaps TRBD1 (5 bases). CDR3 DNA: TGTGCCAGCAGACGACAGTTCTCCTATAATTCACCCCTCCACTTT. It encodes CASRRQFSYNSPLHF.